This entry lists 32 T cell receptor beta chains sequenced from one sample in a study of PD-L1 blockade in urothelial cancer. The time point here: pretreatment peripheral blood. The method was immunoSEQ multiplex PCR; TCRdb's version includes in-frame clones alone and lacks a portion of them. The sample shows about 56,000 clones, around 86% of them seen only once. Specimen: PBMCs, collected around atezolizumab (anti-PD-L1) treatment. The source of these receptors is a man between 65 and 79 years old with urothelial cancer.

The chain has TRBV9 and TRBJ2-7; TRBD2 matches 8 bases. The length of the CDR3 is 17 residues. The V segment lost 0 bases and the J segment 1 base; nucleotides outside the gene matches: 9. Germline V lookup: CDR1 SGDLS, CDR2 YYNGEE. CDR3 sequence (DNA): TGTGCCAGCAGCGTAGGGGCGGGAGCGGGAGTTTCCTACGAGCAGTACTTC. This translates into CASSVGAGAGVSYEQYF.

The chain combines TRBV6-1 with TRBJ2-2; D not resolved. Germline V gives CDR1 MNHNS, CDR2 SASEGT. The V gene lost 0 bases and the J gene lost 5 bases, with 7 bases spanning the gap. The CDR3 runs to 14 residues. The CDR3 region has the DNA TGTGCCAGCAGTGAAGCCCCTATGACCGGGGAGCTGTTTTTT. Translated, it gives CASSEAPMTGELFF.

The J gene is TRBJ2-7, the V gene TRBV9; 7 bases map to TRBD2. Germline CDR1 reads SGDLS; CDR2 reads YYNGEE. With V trimmed by 4 bases and J by 0 bases, 10 bases remained unmatched. This CDR3 comprises 16 residues. CDR3 residues: CASSPQAGSLSYEQYF. CDR3 coding DNA: TGTGCCAGCAGCCCCCAAGCGGGGAGCCTCTCCTACGAGCAGTACTTC. The full variable domain, with the rest looked up from reference TRBV9 and TRBJ2-7, is DSGVTQTPKHLITATGQRVTLRCSPRSGDLSVYWYQQSLDQGLQFLIQYYNGEERAKGNILERFSAQQFPDLHSELNLSSLELGDSALYFCASSPQAGSLSYEQYFGPGTRLTVT.

This chain uses TRBV5-4 with TRBJ1-1; 9 nucleotides agree with TRBD1. The V segment lost 4 bases and the J segment 4 bases; nucleotides outside the gene matches: 11. Germline CDR1 and CDR2: SGHNT and YYREEE (reference sequence). The CDR3 is 16 residues long. CDR3 region: CASSLQGAYQATEAFF. The CDR3 DNA is TGTGCCAGCAGCCTACAGGGGGCCTATCAGGCCACTGAAGCTTTCTTT.

J is TRBJ2-1 and V is TRBV29-1, with 11 nucleotides matching TRBD2. V gave up 6 bases and J gave up 7 bases; unmatched junction bases: 5. The CDR3 loop spans 13 amino acids. Germline V CDR1 and CDR2: SQVTM, ANQGSEA. DNA for the CDR3: TGCAGCGTAAGACTAGCGGGGTGGAATGAGCAGTTCTTC. It codes for CSVRLAGWNEQFF.

The V and J genes are TRBV5-8 and TRBJ1-2; D is unresolved. Trimming cost V 4 bases and J 5 bases, with 15 bases left between them. CDR3 length equals 14 residues. From germline, CDR1 is SGHTS and CDR2 YDEGEE. CDR3 DNA sequence: TGTGCCAGCAGCCCCTCGGGGTTTGGGTATGGCTACACCTTC. It codes for CASSPSGFGYGYTF.

This clone was picked up one time. Compared with germline, one end of the junction differs, possibly owing to a read error. The V gene is TRBV27, the J gene TRBJ2-7; maybe TRBD1 (6 bases). CDR3 length equals 12 residues. CDR1 and CDR2 from the germline V gene are MNHEY and SMNVEV (reference sequence). CDR3 sequence (DNA): TGTGCCAGCAGCCAAGGGGGTGGGACACCCAACTTC. It codes for CASSQGGGTPNF.

This clone ranks as medium-sized (0.01 to 0.1%). The chain is built from TRBV5-1 and TRBJ1-2; TRBD1 aligns across 7 bases. This CDR3 is 13 amino acids long. Germline CDR1 reads SGHRS; CDR2 reads YFSETQ. V lost 3 bases to trimming and J lost 5 bases; unmatched junction nucleotides: 4. The CDR3 loop reads CASSWTGDYGYTF. The CDR3 region has the DNA TGCGCCAGCAGCTGGACAGGAGATTATGGCTACACCTTC.

This rearrangement joins TRBV11-3 to TRBJ2-3; 7 nucleotides align to TRBD1. Germline CDR1 SGHNT, CDR2 YENEEA. The trim removed 0 bases at V and 4 bases at J, leaving 1 base unmatched. The CDR3 loop spans 14 amino acids. In nucleotides, the CDR3 is TGTGCCAGCAGCTTAGAAGGGGGCTCAGATACGCAGTATTTT. Protein sequence: CASSLEGGSDTQYF.

This chain uses TRBV2 with TRBJ1-5; D is unclear. CDR1 and CDR2 (germline): SNHLY, FYNNEI. Trimming removed 6 bases from V and 5 bases from J, with 5 bases in between. The CDR3 consists of 11 residues. CDR3 DNA: TGTGCCAGCAGACTCGATCAGCCCCAGCATTTT. It codes for CASRLDQPQHF.

This sequence joins TRBV18 and TRBJ2-3; TRBD2 aligns across 9 bases. V lost 8 bases to trimming and J lost 0 bases; unmatched junction nucleotides: 6. Germline V gives CDR1 KGHSH, CDR2 LQKENI. CDR3 length: 15 amino acids. As DNA, the CDR3 is TGTGCCAGCAACCCTAGCGGGATTAGCACAGATACGCAGTATTTT. Translation: CASNPSGISTDTQYF.

The chain recombines TRBV10-3 with TRBJ1-5; a weak D match, TRBD1 (6 bases). From germline, CDR1 is ENHRY and CDR2 SYGVKD. Trimming stripped 5 bases from V and 6 bases from J, with 14 bases between. This CDR3 has 14 residues. The CDR3 DNA reads TGTGCCATCAGTACCGCAGGGGACCGTCAGCCCCAGCATTTT. Translating gives CAISTAGDRQPQHF.

The genes are TRBV5-1 and TRBJ2-6; D call uncertain. Germline assignment: CDR1 SGHRS and CDR2 YFSETQ. Trimming removed 2 bases at V and 4 bases at J, with 7 bases between. The CDR3 is 14 residues long. The CDR3 DNA sequence: TGCGCCAGCAGCTTTGGGCAAGGGGCCAACGTCCTGACTTTC. This encodes CASSFGQGANVLTF. Full variable domain (missing parts from reference TRBV5-1 and TRBJ2-6): KAGVTQTPRYLIKTRGQQVTLSCSPISGHRSVSWYQQTPGQGLQFLFEYFSETQRNKGNFPGRFSGRQFSNSRSEMNVSTLELGDSALYLCASSFGQGANVLTFGAGSRLTVL.

This chain uses TRBV28 with TRBJ2-7; 7 bases map to TRBD1. V was clipped by 3 bases and J by 3 bases; unmatched bases: 2. The CDR3 has 13 residues. Germline CDR1 and CDR2: MDHEN and SYDVKM. CDR3 in amino acids: CASSFDRDYEQYF. CDR3 DNA sequence: TGTGCCAGCAGTTTTGACAGGGACTACGAGCAGTACTTC.

J is TRBJ2-7 and V is TRBV7-9; D may be TRBD1 (6 bases). The CDR3 covers 13 residues. Germline-derived CDR1 and CDR2 are SEHNR and FQNEAQ (reference sequence). The V and J ends lost 4 bases and 3 bases respectively, with 10 bases between them. The CDR3 loop reads CASSSGTFYEQYF. CDR3 sequence (DNA): TGTGCCAGCAGCTCCGGGACATTCTACGAGCAGTACTTC. Based on the CDR3 plus reference TRBV7-9 and TRBJ2-7, the full variable domain is DTGVSQNPRHKITKRGQNVTFRCDPISEHNRLYWYRQTLGQGPEFLTYFQNEAQLEKSRLLSDRFSAERPKGSFSTLEIQRTEQGDSAMYLCASSSGTFYEQYFGPGTRLTVT.

This chain links TRBV6-5 with TRBJ2-7; 7 bases fit TRBD1. The germline V gene has CDR1 MNHEY and CDR2 SVGAGI. The CDR3 contains 14 residues. V trimming: 6 bases; J trimming: 3 bases; junction bases outside the gene matches: 8. CDR3 nucleotides: TGTGCCAGCAGGAAGACAGGGAGCCTCTACGAGCAGTACTTC. Amino acids: CASRKTGSLYEQYF.

In its sample, this clone was seen once. V and J are TRBV12-5 and TRBJ2-3, with D possibly TRBD1 on 6 matching bases. The CDR3 contains 14 residues. Trimming pared 3 bases from V and 14 bases from J, leaving 21 bases between. Germline V gene data show CDR1 as LGHNT and CDR2 as FRNRAP. CDR3 DNA: TGTGCTAGTGGTTTAGGGGGACAACACAGATACGCGTATTTT. It is translated as CASGLGGQHRYAYF.

The chain uses TRBV5-6 and TRBJ2-7; 12 nucleotides agree with TRBD2. This CDR3 has 14 amino acids. V lost 4 bases, J lost 9 bases, and 8 bases stayed unmatched. The germline V gene encodes CDR1 SGHDT and CDR2 YYEEEE. The CDR3 DNA reads TGTGCCAGCAGCCTTGGACTAGCGGGATCTTTGCAGTACTTC. As protein: CASSLGLAGSLQYF.

J is TRBJ2-1 and V is TRBV5-1; TRBD2 agrees at 7 bases. This CDR3 has 14 residues. Germline CDR1 SGHRS, CDR2 YFSETQ. Germline trimming cut 8 bases from V and 0 bases from J; bases unmatched to any gene: 5. The CDR3 sequence: CASALADSYNEQFF. The CDR3 DNA is TGCGCCAGTGCCCTAGCGGACTCCTACAATGAGCAGTTCTTC.

The rearrangement joins TRBV11-2 to TRBJ1-2, with D uncertain. The CDR3 consists of 15 residues. Per the germline V gene, CDR1 is SGHAT and CDR2 is FQNNGV. V lost 5 bases, J lost 0 bases, and 13 bases lay in between. In nucleotides, the CDR3 is TGTGCCAGCAGCCCCCAGCGGTTGGCTAACTATGGCTACACCTTC. Residues: CASSPQRLANYGYTF. Drawing the rest from reference TRBV11-2 and TRBJ1-2, the complete variable domain is EAGVAQSPRYKIIEKRQSVAFWCNPISGHATLYWYQQILGQGPKLLIQFQNNGVVDDSQLPKDRFSAERLKGVDSTLKIQPAKLEDSAVYLCASSPQRLANYGYTFGSGTRLTVV.

The V and J genes are TRBV10-3 and TRBJ2-1; 11 bases line up with TRBD2. Germline assignment: CDR1 ENHRY and CDR2 SYGVKD. V lost 7 bases, J lost 8 bases, and 13 bases stayed unmatched. This CDR3 is built from 16 residues. In nucleotides, the CDR3 is TGTGCCATCAACACGGGAGTAGCGGGAGGGAGGGATGAGCAGTTCTTC. Its translation is CAINTGVAGGRDEQFF.

The genes are TRBV7-9 and TRBJ2-1, with TRBD2 matching 9 bases. The trim removed 1 base at V and 2 bases at J, leaving 6 bases unmatched. CDR1 is SEHNR and CDR2 is FQNEAQ in the germline V gene (reference sequence). The CDR3 length is 17 residues. The CDR3 region has the DNA TGTGCCAGCAGCTTAGAGGCGGGAGGGCCCCCCTACAATGAGCAGTTCTTC. Translation gives CASSLEAGGPPYNEQFF.

The V and J genes are TRBV7-8 and TRBJ2-1, with TRBD2 matching over 7 bases. Germline CDR1 SGHVS, CDR2 FQNEAQ. CDR3 length: 14 amino acids. V dropped 5 bases and J dropped 8; count of bases not matched to a gene: 9. In nucleotides, the CDR3 is TGTGCCAGCAGCCCTGGGGGGAGGGCCGATGAGCAGTTCTTC. This sequence encodes CASSPGGRADEQFF.

This chain connects TRBV15 to TRBJ1-1; 11 bases are shared with TRBD1. Germline CDR1 and CDR2: LNHNV and YYDKDF (reference sequence). V was clipped by 4 bases and J by 7 bases; unmatched bases: 5. The CDR3 runs to 14 residues. The CDR3 coding sequence is TGTGCCACCAGCACAGGACAGGGGGCCTTTGAAGCTTTCTTT. Its translation: CATSTGQGAFEAFF.

This clone was found once. The V call is TRBV5-1, the J call TRBJ2-7; D may be TRBD1 (6 bases). The V end lost 0 bases, the J end lost 2 bases, and 15 bases lay between the germline ends. The CDR3 is 16 residues long. Germline V CDR1 and CDR2: SGHRS, YFSETQ. CDR3 protein: CASSLVGAPTPYEQYF. The DNA for the CDR3 is TGCGCCAGCAGCTTGGTGGGGGCACCGACCCCCTACGAGCAGTACTTC.

This clone was detected only once. The V gene is TRBV18, the J gene TRBJ2-5; D unresolved. Trimming removed 3 bases at V and 4 bases at J, with 9 bases between. The germline gives CDR1 KGHSH, CDR2 LQKENI. The CDR3 contains 13 residues. The CDR3 region is CASSPFFLETQYF. CDR3 bases: TGTGCCAGCTCACCCTTCTTCCTAGAGACCCAGTACTTC.

V and J are TRBV2 and TRBJ1-5, with D unresolved. V was trimmed by 3 bases and J by 4 bases, leaving 10 bases between them. Germline V gene data show CDR1 as SNHLY and CDR2 as FYNNEI. CDR3 length equals 14 residues. The CDR3: CASSEMQANQPQHF. In DNA, the CDR3 is TGTGCCAGCAGTGAGATGCAGGCGAATCAGCCCCAGCATTTT. Together with reference TRBV2 and TRBJ1-5, the CDR3 gives the full variable domain: EPEVTQTPSHQVTQMGQEVILRCVPISNHLYFYWYRQILGQKVEFLVSFYNNEISEKSEIFDDQFSVERPDGSNFTLKIRSTKLEDSAMYFCASSEMQANQPQHFGDGTRLSIL.

The rearrangement links TRBV19 to TRBJ1-5; 8 bases agree with TRBD1. Germline CDR1 is LNHDA and CDR2 is SQIVND (reference sequence). The CDR3 is 14 residues long. Losses at the gene ends were 5 bases for V and 6 bases for J; bases not matched to a gene: 6. CDR3 nucleotides: TGTGCCAGTAGTGGACAGGGTGGTTTTCAGCCCCAGCATTTT. As protein: CASSGQGGFQPQHF.

This chain connects TRBV6-6 to TRBJ2-1, with 10 bases matching TRBD2. In germline, CDR1 is MNHNY, CDR2 SVGAGI (reference sequence). This CDR3 comprises 15 residues. With V trimmed by 6 bases and J by 3 bases, 5 bases remained unmatched. The CDR3 nucleotides are TGTGCCAGCAGCCCGAGCGGGAGGGGCTACAATGAGCAGTTCTTC. This codes for CASSPSGRGYNEQFF.

This chain links TRBV5-6 with TRBJ1-4, with TRBD1 matching 8 bases. J was trimmed by 7 bases and V by 1 base; bases with no gene match: 6. The CDR3 runs 15 residues. In germline, CDR1 is SGHDT, CDR2 YYEEEE. CDR3 amino acids: CASSLRRQGIEKLFF. DNA of the CDR3: TGTGCCAGCAGCTTGCGGAGACAGGGGATTGAAAAACTGTTTTTT.

This clone was counted once. The V gene is TRBV7-9, the J gene TRBJ2-1, with D maybe TRBD1 (6 bases). Germline CDR1 is SEHNR and CDR2 is FQNEAQ (reference sequence). V lost 5 bases, J lost 8 bases, and 22 bases lay in between. The CDR3 runs to 16 residues. The CDR3 sequence: CASSLGKGELFDEQFF. DNA for the CDR3: TGTGCCAGCAGCCTAGGGAAGGGGGAACTGTTCGATGAGCAGTTCTTC.

The rearrangement links TRBV28 to TRBJ2-1; 11 nucleotides align to TRBD2. CDR1 is MDHEN and CDR2 is SYDVKM in the germline V gene. Trimming took 8 bases from V and 15 from J; bases not matched to a gene: 12. This CDR3 contains 13 residues. The CDR3 region is CASVPLLAGDAFF. For the CDR3, the DNA is TGTGCCAGCGTCCCTTTACTAGCGGGAGATGCGTTCTTC. The variable domain in full, completed from reference TRBV28 and TRBJ2-1, reads DVKVTQSSRYLVKRTGEKVFLECVQDMDHENMFWYRQDPGLGLRLIYFSYDVKMKEKGDIPEGYSVSREKKERFSLILESASTNQTSMYLCASVPLLAGDAFFGPGTRLTVL.